The T cell receptor (beta chain) under discussion was sequenced for a study of T cell repertoires in cytomegalovirus infection. Study context: Peptides in the study included HLA-C-restricted and HLA-B-restricted CMV epitopes. TCR beta signatures that were public indicated CMV infection and matching HLA type.

Study-wide findings and caveats: Clonotype analysis showed dominance of the ex vivo response by HLA-C-restricted CMV-specific TCR beta clonotypes. Identification of carriers of CMV plus the relevant HLA was achieved through cumulative public TCR beta family frequency.

Germline V CDR1 and CDR2: SGHVS, FNYEAQ. The CDR3 loop spans 14 amino acids. Comment on this clonotype: The antigen remains undetermined. Germline is not matched at one junction end, which may reflect a read error.

TCRdb recomputed calls from the reads with MiXCR, one row per CDR3 protein. Found here are just under 500,000 distinct CDR3 sequences, about 33% of them singletons; the top ten hold around a sixth. The chain links TRBV7-6 to TRBJ2-1; weak D call: TRBD1 (5 bases). This receptor was obtained from a human donor in good health (CMV status not recorded). Some clones in this sample may be carry-over from other donors' samples. The specimen was cultured PBMCs, collected from culture after CMV antigen stimulation. CDR3 residues: CASSHRAGWNEQFF. For the CDR3, the DNA is TGTGCTAGCAGCCATAGGGCAGGGTGGAATGAGCAGTTCTTC.